A single sample gave rise to the 10 T cell receptor beta chains below, sequenced in a study of OX40 agonist ivuxolimab in advanced cancers. TCRdb's copy holds only in-frame clones and misses some; the assay was immunoSEQ multiplex PCR. This table has more than 60,000 clones, about 80% appearing once. This specimen consisted of CD4+ or CD8+ T cells sorted from blood, obtained in a trial of the OX40 agonist ivuxolimab. Receptors were obtained from an adult with an advanced solid tumor such as melanoma, head and neck, liver or kidney cancer.

V usage is TRBV25-1 and J usage is TRBJ1-5, with 7 bases aligning to TRBD1. The V and J ends lost 4 bases and 0 bases, in that order; junction bases with no gene match: 3. The V gene's germline CDR1 is MGHDK and CDR2 SYGVNS. This CDR3 contains 15 residues. CDR3 sequence: CASSADRRSNQPQHF. The CDR3 DNA is TGTGCCAGCAGTGCGGACAGGCGTAGCAATCAGCCCCAGCATTTT.

The V gene is TRBV9, the J gene TRBJ2-1; D is ambiguous. V shed 0 bases and J shed 7 bases, with 11 bases lying between them. The CDR3 has 14 amino acids. Germline CDR1 and CDR2: SGDLS and YYNGEE. CDR3 region: CASSVATIPNEQFF. CDR3 in DNA: TGTGCCAGCAGCGTAGCTACTATCCCAAATGAGCAGTTCTTC.

The chain recombines TRBV2 with TRBJ2-2; no firm D call. The germline V gene has CDR1 SNHLY and CDR2 FYNNEI. Trimming pared 7 bases from V and 3 bases from J, leaving 9 bases between. CDR3 length: 13 residues. The CDR3 DNA is TGTGCCAGCAAGCCTGAGGACACCGGGGAGCTGTTTTTT. It is translated as CASKPEDTGELFF.

V is TRBV6-1 and J is TRBJ1-5; 8 bases match TRBD1. Trimming removed 7 bases from V and 4 bases from J; junction bases left unmatched: 3. This CDR3 has 13 amino acids. CDR1 and CDR2 (germline): MNHNS, SASEGT. The CDR3 DNA sequence: TGTGCCAGCACAAGGACAGGGAATCAGCCCCAGCATTTT. Translated: CASTRTGNQPQHF.

This clone has more than one count but fewer than ten. The chain recombines TRBV5-1 with TRBJ1-2; D is uncertain. The CDR3 runs to 13 residues. The V gene lost 0 bases and the J gene lost 5 bases, with 8 bases spanning the gap. The V gene's germline CDR1 is SGHRS and CDR2 YFSETQ. CDR3 DNA: TGCGCCAGCAGCTTGGACGGAGGGTATGGCTACACCTTC. This gives the protein CASSLDGGYGYTF.

The V gene is TRBV11-2, the J gene TRBJ1-2; tentative D call: TRBD1 (6 bases). V lost 1 base, J lost 7 bases, and 19 bases lay in between. From germline, CDR1 is SGHAT and CDR2 FQNNGV. The CDR3 totals 16 residues. In DNA form, the CDR3 reads TGTGCCAGCAGCTTAGCCCGCGCGACAGGACCGGGTGGCTACACCTTC. Amino acid sequence: CASSLARATGPGGYTF.

This clone was counted between two and nine times. The chain has TRBV7-2 and TRBJ2-5; 8 bases fit TRBD1. The CDR3 has 15 amino acids. CDR1 and CDR2 (germline): SGHTA, FQGNSA. V trimming: 1 base; J trimming: 4 bases; junction bases outside the gene matches: 5. The CDR3 nucleotides are TGTGCCAGCAGCTTAGTCGACAGGGGAGGAGAGACCCAGTACTTC. Amino acids: CASSLVDRGGETQYF.

The genes are TRBV7-3 and TRBJ2-5; 8 bases fit TRBD2. Germline V gene lookup returns CDR1 SGHTA and CDR2 FQGTGA. V lost 4 bases, J lost 5 bases, and 9 bases stayed unmatched. The CDR3 extends over 15 amino acids. The CDR3 reads CASSSLAGNRETQYF. In DNA, the CDR3 is TGTGCCAGCAGCTCCCTAGCGGGTAATCGGGAGACCCAGTACTTC.

This clone was counted once. The chain links TRBV5-6 to TRBJ2-1, with D maybe TRBD2 (7 bases). Germline V gene sequence: CDR1 SGHDT, CDR2 YYEEEE. Trimming removed 1 base at V and 6 bases at J, with 14 bases between. CDR3 length equals 15 residues. The CDR3, as DNA: TGTGCCAGCAGCTTGTCGGGGGGCCCCAGCAATGAGCAGTTCTTC. Translation gives CASSLSGGPSNEQFF. The full variable domain, its missing parts supplied by reference TRBV5-6 and TRBJ2-1, is DAGVTQSPTHLIKTRGQQVTLRCSPKSGHDTVSWYQQALGQGPQFIFQYYEEEERQRGNFPDRFSGHQFPNYSSELNVNALLLGDSALYLCASSLSGGPSNEQFFGPGTRLTVL.

V usage is TRBV2 and J usage is TRBJ2-3; weak D call: TRBD1 (6 bases). The CDR3 spans 13 residues. V was shortened by 8 bases and J by 2 bases, with 11 bases between the two germline ends. Germline V gene data show CDR1 as SNHLY and CDR2 as FYNNEI. The CDR3 region has the DNA TGTGCCAGCTCGAGGGGGATCACAGATACGCAGTATTTT. It yields the protein CASSRGITDTQYF.